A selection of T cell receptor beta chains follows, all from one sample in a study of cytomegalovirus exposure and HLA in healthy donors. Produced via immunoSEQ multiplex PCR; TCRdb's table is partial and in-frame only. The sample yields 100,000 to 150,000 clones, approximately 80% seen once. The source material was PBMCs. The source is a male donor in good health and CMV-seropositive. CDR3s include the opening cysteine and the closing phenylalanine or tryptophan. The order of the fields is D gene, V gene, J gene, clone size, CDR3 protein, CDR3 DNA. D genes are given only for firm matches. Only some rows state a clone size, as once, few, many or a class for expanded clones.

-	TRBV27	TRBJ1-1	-	CASNPRRGNEAFF	TGTGCCAGCAACCCGAGGAGGGGAAATGAAGCTTTCTTT
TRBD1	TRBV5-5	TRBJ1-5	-	CASSLGQGIGQPQHF	TGTGCCAGCAGCCTGGGACAGGGGATAGGACAGCCCCAGCATTTT
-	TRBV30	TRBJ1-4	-	CAWGWSGREKLFF	TGTGCCTGGGGGTGGTCAGGGCGTGAAAAACTGTTTTTT
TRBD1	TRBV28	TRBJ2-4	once	CASSSYGQGNIQYF	TGTGCCAGCAGTTCTTATGGACAGGGGAACATTCAGTACTTC
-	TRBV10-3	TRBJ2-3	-	CAVMTDTQYF	TGTGCTGTTATGACAGATACGCAGTATTTT
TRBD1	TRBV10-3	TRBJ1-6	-	CAISDPQGANSPLHF	TGTGCCATCAGTGACCCACAGGGGGCGAATTCACCCCTCCACTTT
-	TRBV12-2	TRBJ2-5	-	CASRWPLCWQAVRVQETQYF	TGTGCAAGTCGCTGGCCCTTATGTTGGCAGGCCGTGAGGGTTCAAGAGACCCAGTACTTC
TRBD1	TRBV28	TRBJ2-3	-	CASRDRGTDTQYF	TGTGCCAGCAGGGACAGGGGGACAGATACGCAGTATTTT
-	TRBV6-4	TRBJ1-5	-	CASRTTSNQPQHF	TGTGCCAGCAGGACAACCAGCAATCAGCCCCAGCATTTT
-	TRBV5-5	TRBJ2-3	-	CASSLGDSRMDTQYF	TGTGCCAGCAGCCTCGGGGACTCACGTATGGATACGCAGTATTTT
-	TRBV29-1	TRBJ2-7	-	CSVEEGNYEQYF	TGCAGCGTTGAGGAGGGGAACTACGAGCAGTACTTC
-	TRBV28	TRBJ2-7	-	CASSLGQRPLAVSYEQYF	TGTGCCAGCAGTCTCGGACAGCGGCCGCTGGCCGTTTCCTACGAGCAGTACTTC
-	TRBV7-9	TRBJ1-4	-	CASSLVGDGENEKLFF	TGTGCCAGCAGCTTAGTAGGAGACGGGGAGAATGAAAAACTGTTTTTT
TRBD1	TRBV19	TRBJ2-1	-	CASSMGQHNEQFF	TGTGCCAGTAGTATGGGACAGCACAATGAGCAGTTCTTC
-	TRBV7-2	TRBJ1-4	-	CASSLVTGRNEKLFF	TGTGCCAGCAGCTTAGTCACAGGTCGGAACGAAAAACTGTTTTTT
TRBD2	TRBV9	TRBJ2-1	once	CASSVGLAGFNEQFF	TGTGCCAGCAGCGTAGGACTAGCGGGCTTCAATGAGCAGTTCTTC
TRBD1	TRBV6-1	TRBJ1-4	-	CASGDRTKEKLFF	TGTGCCAGCGGGGACAGGACTAAAGAAAAACTGTTTTTT
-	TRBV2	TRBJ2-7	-	CASSVPGPSYEQYF	TGTGCCAGCAGTGTACCAGGCCCTTCCTACGAGCAGTACTTC
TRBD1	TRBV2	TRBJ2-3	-	CASSIDRGHEDTQYF	TGTGCCAGCAGCATAGACAGGGGGCATGAAGATACGCAGTATTTT
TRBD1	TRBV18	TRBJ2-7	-	CASSEGQGMTYEQYF	TGTGCCAGCTCAGAGGGACAGGGGATGACCTACGAGCAGTACTTC
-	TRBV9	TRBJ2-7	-	CASSVDSSSYEQYF	TGTGCCAGCAGCGTAGACAGTAGTTCCTACGAGCAGTACTTC
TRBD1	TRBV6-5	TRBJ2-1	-	CASSYSRDSFSGEQFF	TGTGCCAGCAGTTACAGCCGGGACAGTTTTTCCGGTGAGCAGTTCTTC
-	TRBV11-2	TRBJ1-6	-	CASSPTRGGLAPLHF	TGTGCCAGCAGCCCTACAAGGGGGGGTCTGGCACCCCTCCACTTT
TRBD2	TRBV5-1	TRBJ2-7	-	CASSTGGIYEQYF	TGCGCCAGCAGCACGGGGGGGATTTACGAGCAGTACTTC
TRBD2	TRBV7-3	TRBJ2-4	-	CASRDGLAGGMPQNIQYF	TGTGCCAGTAGAGATGGGCTAGCGGGAGGAATGCCCCAAAACATTCAGTACTTC
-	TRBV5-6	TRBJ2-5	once	CASSKTGAETQYF	TGTGCCAGCAGCAAGACAGGAGCGGAGACCCAGTACTTC
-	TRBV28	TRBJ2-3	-	CASSMAGTDTQYF	TGTGCCAGCAGTATGGCGGGCACAGATACGCAGTATTTT